This T cell receptor (beta chain) was found in a study of cytomegalovirus exposure and HLA in healthy donors. General study findings and limits: CMV serostatus alone was available as immune exposure information.

The CDR3 contains 14 residues. Germline V gene data show CDR1 as LNHNV and CDR2 as YYDKDF (reference sequence). Trimming pared 3 bases from V and 5 bases from J, leaving 14 bases between. Vbeta (60) and Jbeta (13) primers were used in the PCR. TCRdb's copy holds only in-frame clones and misses some; the assay was immunoSEQ multiplex PCR. This table holds more than 85,000 clones, around 85% found once. It was healthy bone marrow donors who served as donors. For this clone: Its antigen is currently unknown.

Sequencing was performed on PBMCs. The J gene is TRBJ2-7, the V gene TRBV15; possibly TRBD1 for D (6 bases). The receptor was isolated from a man aged 25-45 years in good health and CMV-seropositive. The CDR3 nucleotides are TGTGCCACCAGCAGGAGACAGGCCCAGGACGAGCAGTACTTC. It translates to CATSRRQAQDEQYF.